The entry below gives a single TCR beta chain sequence along with its context. As yet, its antigen is unknown. This record belongs to a study of PD-1 blockade in classical Hodgkin lymphoma. Study details: Patients were given intravenous nivolumab, 3 mg/kg, every 2 weeks.

Data came from immunoSEQ multiplex PCR; TCRdb stores just in-frame clones and leaves some out. The sample shows tens of thousands of clones, over 70% of them seen only once. Whole-study findings and limits: Partial responders and progressors had significantly lower baseline TCR diversity. In CD4+ cells, TCR diversity went up significantly by C4D1, but in CD8+ cells it did not. Reports described newly diagnosed patients as having lower baseline TCR diversity than healthy donors.

Time point of the sample: cycle 4 day 1 (C4D1), after more than five weeks of nivolumab. After autologous stem cell transplantation all patients relapsed, and prior brentuximab vedotin exposure differed between cohorts. The receptor was derived from a human donor with classical Hodgkin lymphoma. This material consisted of peripheral blood mononuclear cells (PBMCs), taken before the fourth cycle of nivolumab.

The CDR3 sequence is CASSPSGDYNEQFF. In DNA, the CDR3 is TGTGCCAGCAGTCCCAGCGGGGATTACAATGAGCAGTTCTTC. The rearrangement uses TRBV6-4 and TRBJ2-1; 7 positions match TRBD2. Germline V gene lookup returns CDR1 MRHNA and CDR2 SNTAGT. Germline trimming cut 5 bases from V and 4 bases from J; bases unmatched to any gene: 5. There are 14 residues in the CDR3.